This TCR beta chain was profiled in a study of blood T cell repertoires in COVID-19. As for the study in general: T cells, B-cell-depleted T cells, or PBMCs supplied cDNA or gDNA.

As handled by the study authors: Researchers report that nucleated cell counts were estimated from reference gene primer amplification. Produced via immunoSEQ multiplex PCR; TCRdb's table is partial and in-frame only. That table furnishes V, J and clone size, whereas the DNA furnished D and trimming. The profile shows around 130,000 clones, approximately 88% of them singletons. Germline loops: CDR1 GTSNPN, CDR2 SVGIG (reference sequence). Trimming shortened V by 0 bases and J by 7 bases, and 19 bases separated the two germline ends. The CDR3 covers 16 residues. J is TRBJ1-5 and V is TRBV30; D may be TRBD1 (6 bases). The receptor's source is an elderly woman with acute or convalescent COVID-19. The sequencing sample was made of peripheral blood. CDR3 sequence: CAWSVLRGGGVQPQHF. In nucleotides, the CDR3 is TGTGCCTGGAGTGTACTCCGAGGGGGGGGTGTACAGCCCCAGCATTTT.